This T cell receptor beta chain stems from a study of blood T cell repertoires in COVID-19. Assay: immunoSEQ multiplex PCR; the TCRdb copy retains only in-frame clones and omits some. The table has 55,000 to 90,000 clones, 81% seen once. The V gene end was trimmed by 1 base and the J gene end by 3 bases; junction bases not matched to a gene: 0. Germline V gene lookup returns CDR1 SQVTM and CDR2 ANQGSEA. The CDR3 length is 13 residues. The TCR comes from a woman aged 70-85 years with acute or convalescent COVID-19. Specimen: peripheral blood. J is TRBJ2-5 and V is TRBV29-1; 9 bases are a match to TRBD2. This chain's CDR3 is CSVEVAGEETQYF. The CDR3 DNA reads as TGCAGCGTTGAAGTAGCGGGGGAAGAGACCCAGTACTTC.